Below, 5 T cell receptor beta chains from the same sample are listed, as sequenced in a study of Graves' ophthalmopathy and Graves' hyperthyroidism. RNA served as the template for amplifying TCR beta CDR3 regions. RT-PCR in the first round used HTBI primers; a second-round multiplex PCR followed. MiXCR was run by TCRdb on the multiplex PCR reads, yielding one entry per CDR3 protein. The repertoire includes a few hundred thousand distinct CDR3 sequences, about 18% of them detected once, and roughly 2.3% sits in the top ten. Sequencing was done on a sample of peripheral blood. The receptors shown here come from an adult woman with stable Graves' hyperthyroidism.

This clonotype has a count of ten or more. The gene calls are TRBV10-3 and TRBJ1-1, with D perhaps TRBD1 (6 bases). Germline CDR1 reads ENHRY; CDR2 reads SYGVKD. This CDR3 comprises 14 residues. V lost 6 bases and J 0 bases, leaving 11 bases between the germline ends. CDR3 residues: CAIRRQDMNTEAFF. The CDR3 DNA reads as TGTGCCATCAGACGACAGGACATGAACACTGAAGCTTTCTTT.

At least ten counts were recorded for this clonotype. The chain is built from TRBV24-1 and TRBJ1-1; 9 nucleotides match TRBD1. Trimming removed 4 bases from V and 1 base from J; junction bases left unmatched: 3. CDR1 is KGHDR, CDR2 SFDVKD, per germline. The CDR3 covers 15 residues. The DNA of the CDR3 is TGTGCCACCAGTGAGGGACAGGGTAAGAACACTGAAGCTTTCTTT. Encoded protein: CATSEGQGKNTEAFF.

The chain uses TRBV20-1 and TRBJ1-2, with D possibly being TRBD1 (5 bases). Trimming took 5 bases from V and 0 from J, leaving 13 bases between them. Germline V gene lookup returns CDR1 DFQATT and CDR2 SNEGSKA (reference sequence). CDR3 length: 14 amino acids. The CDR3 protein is CSAFGTKANYGYTF. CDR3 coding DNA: TGCAGTGCTTTTGGGACGAAAGCTAACTATGGCTACACCTTC.

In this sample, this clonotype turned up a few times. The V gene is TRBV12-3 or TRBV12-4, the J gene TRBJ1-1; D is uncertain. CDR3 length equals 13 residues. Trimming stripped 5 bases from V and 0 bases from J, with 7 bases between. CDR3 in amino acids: CASSPMMNTEAFF. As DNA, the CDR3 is TGTGCCAGCAGTCCTATGATGAACACTGAAGCTTTCTTT.

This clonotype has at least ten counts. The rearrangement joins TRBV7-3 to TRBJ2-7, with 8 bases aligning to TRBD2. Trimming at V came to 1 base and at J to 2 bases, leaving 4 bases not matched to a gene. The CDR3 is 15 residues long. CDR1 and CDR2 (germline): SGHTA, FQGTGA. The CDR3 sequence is CASSLNGGRPYEQYF. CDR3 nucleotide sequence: TGTGCCAGCAGCTTAAATGGCGGGAGGCCCTACGAGCAGTACTTC.